This entry lists 19 T cell receptor beta chains sequenced from one sample in a study of blood T cell repertoires in COVID-19. Using immunoSEQ multiplex PCR, the repertoire was profiled, and TCRdb retains in-frame clones only, with some absent. The table lists tens of thousands of clones, over 75% of them singletons. Sequencing input: peripheral blood. These receptors all come from a woman aged 55-70 years with active COVID-19.

This clone was observed once. This chain uses TRBV6-5 with TRBJ2-5; 9 bases match TRBD2. CDR1 is MNHEY and CDR2 is SVGAGI in the germline V gene. The V gene end was trimmed by 8 bases and the J gene end by 5 bases; junction bases not matched to a gene: 12. The CDR3 totals 15 residues. DNA for the CDR3: TGTGCCAGCGGGACTAGCTGGGCCTCCAGTGAGACCCAGTACTTC. Its translation is CASGTSWASSETQYF.

The V and J genes are TRBV10-3 and TRBJ1-6; 9 bases match TRBD1. Unmatched junction bases numbered 7, after V lost 3 bases and J lost 7 bases. The CDR3 loop spans 16 amino acids. The germline V gene has CDR1 ENHRY and CDR2 SYGVKD. The CDR3 protein is CAISDSGTGRNSPLHF. Written as DNA, the CDR3 is TGTGCCATCAGTGATTCCGGGACAGGGAGGAATTCACCCCTCCACTTT.

The V gene is TRBV6-5, the J gene TRBJ1-4, with 8 positions matching TRBD1. The CDR3 has 14 residues. V trimming: 5 bases; J trimming: 3 bases; junction bases outside the gene matches: 2. CDR1 and CDR2 (germline): MNHEY, SVGAGI. The DNA of the CDR3 is TGTGCCAGCAGTATGACAGGGGCTAATGAAAAACTGTTTTTT. It translates to CASSMTGANEKLFF.

This clone was found once. This chain connects TRBV15 to TRBJ2-3; the match to TRBD2 covers 13 bases. The V and J ends lost 0 bases and 4 bases, in that order; junction bases with no gene match: 13. Germline CDR1 reads LNHNV; CDR2 reads YYDKDF (reference sequence). The CDR3 consists of 20 residues. The CDR3 DNA is TGTGCCACCAGCAGAGATGCAGGACTAGCGGGAGTGCTGCCTGCAGATACGCAGTATTTT. Residues: CATSRDAGLAGVLPADTQYF.

The chain recombines TRBV20-1 with TRBJ2-5, with TRBD1 matching 7 bases. Near its end, the DNA agrees better with TRBJ2-7, so the J call may be wrong. This CDR3 is built from 11 residues. Germline V CDR1 and CDR2: DFQATT, SNEGSKA (reference sequence). For the CDR3, the DNA is TGCAGTGCTGACAGGGCGGACGAGCAGTACTTC. It is translated as CSADRADEQYF.

V and J are TRBV5-4 and TRBJ1-6; D call uncertain. The CDR3 contains 15 residues. Germline lookup yields CDR1 SGHNT and CDR2 YYREEE (reference sequence). V lost 0 bases and J 0 bases, leaving 4 bases between the germline ends. CDR3 sequence (DNA): TGTGCCAGCAGCTTGGGGAGCTCCTATAATTCACCCCTCCACTTT. This translates into CASSLGSSYNSPLHF.

V gene TRBV28 combines with J gene TRBJ1-4; D remains ambiguous. Germline lookup yields CDR1 MDHEN and CDR2 SYDVKM. With 3 bases removed from V and 7 bases from J, the gap between germline ends came to 9 bases. The CDR3 runs 13 residues. As DNA, the CDR3 is TGTGCCAGCAGTTTTACGGGTACTGAAAAACTGTTTTTT. Protein: CASSFTGTEKLFF. Using reference TRBV28 and TRBJ1-4 for the parts outside the CDR3, the full variable domain is DVKVTQSSRYLVKRTGEKVFLECVQDMDHENMFWYRQDPGLGLRLIYFSYDVKMKEKGDIPEGYSVSREKKERFSLILESASTNQTSMYLCASSFTGTEKLFFGSGTQLSVL.

This chain links TRBV28 with TRBJ1-5; 7 nucleotides line up with TRBD1. Trimming took 5 bases from V and 5 from J; bases not matched to a gene: 12. The CDR3 has 16 amino acids. In germline, CDR1 is MDHEN, CDR2 SYDVKM. The DNA of the CDR3 is TGTGCCAGCAGTCCCCCTCTCCGACAGGGATATCAGCCCCAGCATTTT. It is translated as CASSPPLRQGYQPQHF.

This sequence joins TRBV5-1 and TRBJ2-7, with 9 bases that match TRBD2. Germline CDR1 is SGHRS and CDR2 is YFSETQ. V dropped 2 bases and J dropped 0; count of bases not matched to a gene: 6. The CDR3 covers 16 residues. DNA for the CDR3: TGCGCCAGCAGCTTAAATAGCGGGGGCGTCTCCTACGAGCAGTACTTC. Its protein is CASSLNSGGVSYEQYF.

This chain links TRBV18 with TRBJ2-2; D is unresolved. V dropped 6 bases and J dropped 9 bases, with 11 bases sitting between them. Germline assignment: CDR1 KGHSH and CDR2 LQKENI. This CDR3 comprises 12 residues. The CDR3 nucleotides are TGTGCCAGCTCGCTAGTTACTCGGGAGCTGTTTTTT. Residues: CASSLVTRELFF.

This clone was seen only once. The chain employs TRBV15 and TRBJ2-3; D is ambiguous. The CDR3 runs 12 residues. V was cut by 2 bases and J by 7 bases, with 7 bases left in between. Germline CDR1 LNHNV, CDR2 YYDKDF (reference sequence). The chain's CDR3 is CATSRQYNTQYF. The CDR3 DNA follows: TGTGCCACCAGCAGACAGTACAATACGCAGTATTTT. Complete variable domain (other parts from reference TRBV15 and TRBJ2-3): DAMVIQNPRYQVTQFGKPVTLSCSQTLNHNVMYWYQQKSSQAPKLLFHYYDKDFNNEADTPDNFQSRRPNTSFCFLDIRSPGLGDTAMYLCATSRQYNTQYFGPGTRLTVL.

The chain employs TRBV27 and TRBJ1-5; 8 nucleotides match TRBD1. The junction had 18 bases not matched to a gene; V was cut back by 6 bases and J by 5 bases. The CDR3 totals 18 residues. Germline V CDR1 and CDR2: MNHEY, SMNVEV (reference sequence). The CDR3 sequence: CASSPSPTGVGLDQPQHF. In nucleotides, the CDR3 is TGTGCCAGCAGCCCAAGCCCGACAGGGGTAGGCTTAGATCAGCCCCAGCATTTT.

The chain links TRBV9 to TRBJ2-6, with D unresolved. Trimming took 4 bases from V and 0 from J, leaving 5 bases between them. Germline V gene sequence: CDR1 SGDLS, CDR2 YYNGEE. The CDR3 has 14 residues. The CDR3 sequence is CASSLFSGANVLTF. In DNA form, the CDR3 reads TGTGCCAGCAGCCTGTTCTCTGGGGCCAACGTCCTGACTTTC. Using reference TRBV9 and TRBJ2-6 for the parts outside the CDR3, the full variable domain is DSGVTQTPKHLITATGQRVTLRCSPRSGDLSVYWYQQSLDQGLQFLIQYYNGEERAKGNILERFSAQQFPDLHSELNLSSLELGDSALYFCASSLFSGANVLTFGAGSRLTVL.

The chain's CDR3 is CASSDPGQASREQFF. The CDR3 coding sequence is TGCGCCAGCAGTGACCCGGGACAGGCTAGTAGGGAGCAGTTCTTC. The chain combines TRBV10-2 with TRBJ2-1; 8 nucleotides agree with TRBD1. V shed 3 bases and J 10 bases; nucleotides not matched to a gene: 11. The germline gives CDR1 WSHSY, CDR2 SAAADI. The CDR3 totals 15 residues.

The chain links TRBV7-8 to TRBJ1-5; 10 bases align to TRBD1. Looked up from germline, CDR1 is SGHVS and CDR2 is FQNEAQ. The length of the CDR3 is 18 residues. V shed 0 bases and J 1 base; nucleotides not matched to a gene: 6. The CDR3 sequence is CASSLAYSTGGSNQPQHF. DNA for the CDR3: TGTGCCAGCAGCTTAGCGTATTCGACAGGGGGCAGCAATCAGCCCCAGCATTTT.

The chain has TRBV7-8 and TRBJ2-7; 7 bases map to TRBD2. V was clipped by 5 bases and J by 0 bases; unmatched bases: 10. The CDR3 loop spans 16 amino acids. Germline V gene lookup returns CDR1 SGHVS and CDR2 FQNEAQ. CDR3 nucleotide sequence: TGTGCCAGCAGCCCGATTAGCGGGTGGCCCTCCTACGAGCAGTACTTC. Residues: CASSPISGWPSYEQYF.

The chain joins TRBV18 to TRBJ2-5; 11 nucleotides match TRBD1. Germline V CDR1 and CDR2: KGHSH, LQKENI. This CDR3 is built from 15 residues. With V trimmed by 2 bases and J by 3 bases, 2 bases remained unmatched. CDR3 sequence reads: CASSPRTGGEETQYF. CDR3 nucleotide sequence: TGTGCCAGCTCACCAAGGACAGGGGGCGAAGAGACCCAGTACTTC.

This chain links TRBV7-2 with TRBJ1-2; no reliable D call. The length of the CDR3 is 15 residues. V shed 0 bases and J shed 0 bases, with 8 bases lying between them. The germline CDR1 and CDR2 sequences are SGHTA and FQGNSA. CDR3 sequence (DNA): TGTGCCAGCAGCTTAGCCGAAACAGCTAACTATGGCTACACCTTC. Amino acids: CASSLAETANYGYTF.

The V gene is TRBV29-1, the J gene TRBJ2-7, with TRBD2 as a possible D gene (6 bases). This CDR3 has 13 residues. With 2 bases removed from V and 2 bases from J, the gap between germline ends came to 10 bases. Germline loops: CDR1 SQVTM, CDR2 ANQGSEA. In DNA, the CDR3 is TGCAGCGTTGAAAGGGAGGAGACCTACGAGCAGTACTTC. Protein: CSVEREETYEQYF.